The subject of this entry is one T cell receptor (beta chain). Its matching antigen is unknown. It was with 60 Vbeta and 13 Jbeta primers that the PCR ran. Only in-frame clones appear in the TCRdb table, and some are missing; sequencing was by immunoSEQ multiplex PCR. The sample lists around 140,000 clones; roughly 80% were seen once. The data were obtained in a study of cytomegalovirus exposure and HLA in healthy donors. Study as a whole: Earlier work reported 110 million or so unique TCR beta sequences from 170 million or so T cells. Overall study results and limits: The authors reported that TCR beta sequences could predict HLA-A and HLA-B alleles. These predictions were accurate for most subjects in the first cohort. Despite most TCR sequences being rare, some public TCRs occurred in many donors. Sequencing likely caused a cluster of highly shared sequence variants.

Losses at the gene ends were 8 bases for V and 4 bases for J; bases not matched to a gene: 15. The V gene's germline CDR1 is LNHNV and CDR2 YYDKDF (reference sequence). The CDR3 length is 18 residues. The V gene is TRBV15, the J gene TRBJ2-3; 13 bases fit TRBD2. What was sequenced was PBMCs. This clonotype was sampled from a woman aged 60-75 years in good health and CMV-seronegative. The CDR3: CATRHGLAGAGWADTQYF. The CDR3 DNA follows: TGTGCCACCCGGCACGGACTAGCGGGAGCGGGGTGGGCAGATACGCAGTATTTT.